The 12 T cell receptor beta chains given below trace back to one sample, sequenced in a study of shared clonotypes between healthy human individuals. Naive CD8 cells, CD45RO-negative and positively selected for CCR7, excluded terminally differentiated effector memory CD45RA+ cells. Profiling relied on immunoSEQ multiplex PCR, and the TCRdb table lists in-frame clones only, not all of them. The sample includes a few million clones, just under 95% of them seen just once. Sequencing input: naive CD8+ T cells from PBMCs. The receptors come from a man between 18 and 29 years old in good health. Some clones in this sample may be carry-over from other donors' samples.

This clone was seen only once. The rearrangement uses TRBV29-1 and TRBJ2-7; D is uncertain. V was clipped by 2 bases and J by 2 bases, with 7 bases between them. The length of the CDR3 is 12 residues. Germline-derived CDR1 and CDR2 are SQVTM and ANQGSEA. In DNA form, the CDR3 reads TGCAGCGTTGAACTAGACCCCTACGAGCAGTACTTC. This sequence encodes CSVELDPYEQYF.

The rearrangement links TRBV6-1 to TRBJ2-7, with 7 bases lining up with TRBD1. Germline V gives CDR1 MNHNS, CDR2 SASEGT. This CDR3 has 14 amino acids. The V gene end was trimmed by 4 bases and the J gene end by 3 bases; junction bases not matched to a gene: 6. This chain's CDR3 is CASSAGTAGYEQYF. The CDR3 nucleotides are TGTGCCAGCAGTGCGGGGACAGCTGGCTACGAGCAGTACTTC.

The chain uses TRBV10-3 and TRBJ2-5, with 9 bases matching TRBD1. Per germline, CDR1 ENHRY and CDR2 SYGVKD. J lost 5 bases, V lost 6 bases, and 10 bases had no gene match. CDR3 length: 15 amino acids. The CDR3 loop is CAIRAPGQGGETQYF. The CDR3, as DNA: TGTGCCATCAGGGCTCCGGGACAGGGCGGTGAGACCCAGTACTTC.

The CDR3 spells CASSRGPYGDSYGYTF. Here the CDR3 DNA reads TGTGCCAGCAGTAGAGGCCCCTATGGGGACTCCTATGGCTACACCTTC. The V gene is TRBV27, the J gene TRBJ1-2, with a tentative D call TRBD1 (5 bases). The V gene's germline CDR1 is MNHEY and CDR2 SMNVEV (reference sequence). The CDR3 is 16 residues long. V was cut by 5 bases and J by 4 bases, with 20 bases left in between.

The chain has TRBV19 and TRBJ2-5; 13 positions match TRBD2. Germline V gene data show CDR1 as LNHDA and CDR2 as SQIVND (reference sequence). The CDR3 has 15 amino acids. V was pared by 6 bases and J by 4 bases, with 5 bases of the junction left unmatched. The DNA for the CDR3 is TGTGCCAGTAGCGGACTAGCGGGAGTGGCAGAGACCCAGTACTTC. Protein: CASSGLAGVAETQYF.

CDR3 in amino acids: CSVRDGPSGYGYTF. Here the CDR3 DNA reads TGCAGCGTTAGGGACGGTCCTTCGGGCTATGGCTACACCTTC. V is TRBV29-1 and J is TRBJ1-2; tentative D call: TRBD1 (5 bases). The V gene's germline CDR1 is SQVTM and CDR2 ANQGSEA. This CDR3 spans 14 amino acids. V was trimmed by 5 bases and J by 4 bases, leaving 17 bases between them.

About this clone itself: The identical CDR3 is also encoded by other nucleotide sequences in the sample. The chain uses TRBV7-9 and TRBJ1-5; D unclear. CDR1 SEHNR and CDR2 FQNEAQ come from the germline V gene (reference sequence). Trimming removed 1 base from V and 4 bases from J, with 2 bases in between. The CDR3 loop spans 12 amino acids. CDR3 sequence reads: CASSLVNQPQHF. CDR3 coding DNA: TGTGCCAGCAGCTTAGTAAATCAGCCCCAGCATTTT.

V and J are TRBV9 and TRBJ2-1; TRBD2 matches 16 bases. Looked up from germline, CDR1 is SGDLS and CDR2 is YYNGEE. Germline trimming cut 4 bases from V and 9 bases from J; bases unmatched to any gene: 13. CDR3 length equals 18 residues. CDR3 region: CASSPSGGTSGRAGEQFF. CDR3 DNA sequence: TGTGCCAGCAGCCCTTCCGGTGGGACTAGCGGGAGGGCCGGTGAGCAGTTCTTC.

The chain uses TRBV15 and TRBJ2-7, with no clear D. Germline CDR1 and CDR2: LNHNV and YYDKDF (reference sequence). CDR3 size: 16 residues. The V end lost 0 bases, the J end lost 3 bases, and 15 bases lay between the germline ends. The CDR3 sequence is CATSREAPLLSYEQYF. Here the CDR3 DNA reads TGTGCCACCAGCAGAGAGGCCCCCCTACTGAGCTACGAGCAGTACTTC.

The CDR3 nucleotides are TGCAGCGTCCGGGGGGGCGGCCCTGCGGAGACCCAGTACTTC. It is translated as CSVRGGGPAETQYF. V usage is TRBV29-1 and J usage is TRBJ2-5; 8 bases agree with TRBD2. Germline loops: CDR1 SQVTM, CDR2 ANQGSEA. V trimming: 6 bases; J trimming: 5 bases; junction bases outside the gene matches: 11. The CDR3 covers 14 residues.

V is TRBV4-2 and J is TRBJ1-5; D might be TRBD1 (5 bases). The CDR3 has 16 residues. V was pared by 2 bases and J by 0 bases, with 11 bases between. Looked up from germline, CDR1 is LGHNA and CDR2 is YNFKEQ. The CDR3 DNA sequence: TGTGCCAGCAGCCAAACCGACAGCTATAGCAATCAGCCCCAGCATTTT. This encodes CASSQTDSYSNQPQHF.

For the CDR3, the DNA is TGTGCCAGCAGCTTGGATACTGCGGGGGGCGTGTTTGATGAGCAGTTCTTC. Protein: CASSLDTAGGVFDEQFF. The chain couples TRBV5-6 to TRBJ2-1, with 8 bases lining up with TRBD2. Trimming removed 0 bases from V and 8 bases from J; junction bases left unmatched: 13. The CDR3 has 17 residues. The germline V gene encodes CDR1 SGHDT and CDR2 YYEEEE.